A single sample is the source of the 5 T cell receptor beta chains below, sequenced in a study of blood T cell repertoires in COVID-19. Clones were sequenced by immunoSEQ multiplex PCR, and TCRdb holds only the in-frame ones, with some missing. The sample yields tens of thousands of clones, 80% to 90% seen once. Sequencing was performed on peripheral blood. The receptors come from an elderly woman with COVID-19, enrolled during active disease.

The rearrangement joins TRBV7-9 to TRBJ2-3; 8 positions match TRBD2. The germline gives CDR1 SEHNR, CDR2 FQNEAQ (reference sequence). The CDR3 runs 13 residues. Unmatched junction bases numbered 2, after V lost 1 base and J lost 8 bases. For the CDR3, the DNA is TGTGCCAGCAGCTTAGATGCGGGGGGTACGCAGTATTTT. Translating gives CASSLDAGGTQYF.

This clone showed up just a few times. DNA of the CDR3: TGCGCCAGCAGCCCCGGGACTAACTATGGCTACACCTTC. Translated: CASSPGTNYGYTF. The chain links TRBV10-1 to TRBJ1-2; D call uncertain. Germline lookup yields CDR1 WNHNN and CDR2 SYGVQD (reference sequence). The CDR3 extends over 13 amino acids. V shed 6 bases and J shed 0 bases, with 8 bases lying between them.

The rearrangement joins TRBV7-9 to TRBJ2-5, with 10 nucleotides matching TRBD2. The CDR3 loop spans 16 amino acids. Trimming took 4 bases from V and 1 from J; bases not matched to a gene: 6. Germline V lookup: CDR1 SEHNR, CDR2 FQNEAQ (reference sequence). CDR3 bases: TGTGCCAGCAGCTCCCTCGAGCGGGGGGGCCAAGAGACCCAGTACTTC. This encodes CASSSLERGGQETQYF.

This chain connects TRBV7-7 to TRBJ2-1; TRBD1 might be the D (5 bases). The CDR3 is 15 amino acids. Germline loops: CDR1 SSHAT, CDR2 FNYEAQ (reference sequence). V gave up 4 bases and J gave up 0 bases, with 10 bases separating them. CDR3 region: CASSSDIVSYNEQFF. In DNA form, the CDR3 reads TGTGCCAGCAGCTCGGACATCGTCTCCTACAATGAGCAGTTCTTC.

This clone was seen once. At one end, the junction sequence differs from germline, possibly due to a read error. This chain uses TRBV7-7 with TRBJ2-1; a weak D match, TRBD2 (6 bases). The CDR3 consists of 15 residues. Germline V gene lookup returns CDR1 SSHAT and CDR2 FNYEAQ (reference sequence). CDR3 DNA: TGTGCTAGCAGCCCTATACCGGGACTCCACAATGAGCAGTTCTTC. Translated: CASSPIPGLHNEQFF.